These T cell receptor beta chains were read from a single sample in a study of blood T cell repertoires in COVID-19. This table comes from immunoSEQ multiplex PCR, and its TCRdb copy is limited to in-frame clones, with some not included. The sample shows hundreds of thousands of clones, about 83% of them seen only once. Sequencing was performed on peripheral blood. The receptors were gathered from a woman aged 45 to 65 who had recovered from COVID-19. CDR3s include the opening cysteine and the closing phenylalanine or tryptophan. The D gene is left open where the match is weak. The size of a clone is reported for some rows only, either as once, few or many, or as a class for expanded clones.

. | TRBJ1-1 | . | TRBV3-1/TRBV3-2 | CASSQPQGVNTEAFF | TGTGCCAGCAGCCAACCACAGGGTGTGAACACTGAAGCTTTCTTT
TRBD1 | TRBJ2-7 | . | TRBV3-1/TRBV3-2 | CASSQDPLTGGQYEQYF | TGTGCCAGCAGCCAAGATCCACTGACAGGGGGACAATACGAGCAGTACTTC
. | TRBJ2-3 | . | TRBV27 | CASTITDTQYF | TGTGCCAGCACCATCACAGATACGCAGTATTTT
. | TRBJ2-5 | . | TRBV7-2 | CASSLVQHSRETQYF | TGTGCCAGCAGCTTAGTACAACATTCCCGTGAGACCCAGTACTTC
. | TRBJ1-2 | . | TRBV19 | CASSHPGDYGYTF | TGTGCCAGTAGTCATCCGGGAGACTATGGCTACACCTTC
TRBD1 | TRBJ2-1 | once | TRBV28 | CASKGGTVDNEQFF | TGTGCCAGCAAAGGTGGGACAGTAGACAATGAGCAGTTCTTC
TRBD1 | TRBJ2-3 | . | TRBV7-3 | CASSFKGQSTDTQYF | TGTGCCAGCAGTTTTAAGGGACAGAGCACAGATACGCAGTATTTT
. | TRBJ1-1 | once | TRBV29-1 | CSVEGGDTEAFF | TGCAGCGTTGAAGGGGGGGACACTGAAGCTTTCTTT
TRBD1 | TRBJ2-7 | . | TRBV6-5 | CASSWGQGATYEQYF | TGTGCCAGCAGTTGGGGACAGGGGGCCACCTACGAGCAGTACTTC
. | TRBJ1-1 | . | TRBV19 | CASSMWANTEAFF | TGTGCCAGTAGTATGTGGGCGAACACTGAAGCTTTCTTT
TRBD1 | TRBJ1-6 | . | TRBV7-2 | CASRTTGTGGSSPLHF | TGTGCCAGCAGAACCACCGGGACAGGGGGTAGTTCACCCCTCCACTTT
. | TRBJ1-2 | . | TRBV19 | CASSSNSRVWGYTF | TGTGCCAGTAGTTCGAATTCCAGGGTGTGGGGCTACACCTTC
. | TRBJ2-7 | . | TRBV21-1 | CASSKVTLLTGEQYF | TGTGCCAGCAGCAAAGTTACACTTTTAACGGGGGAGCAGTACTTC
. | TRBJ2-2 | many | TRBV5-5 | CASSPPNIDTGELFF | TGTGCCAGCAGCCCCCCGAATATAGACACCGGGGAGCTGTTTTTT
. | TRBJ2-7 | few | TRBV2 | CASSDRVWDEQYF | TGTGCCAGCAGTGACAGGGTTTGGGACGAGCAGTACTTC
. | TRBJ1-6 | . | TRBV24-1 | CATSSMSKSIKSYSPLHF | TGTGCCACCAGTAGTATGTCGAAAAGCATTAAATCCTATTCACCCCTCCACTTT
. | TRBJ1-1 | few | TRBV29-1 | CSGRGRGTEAFF | TGCAGCGGGCGTGGTCGGGGCACTGAAGCTTTCTTT
TRBD1 | TRBJ1-2 | few | TRBV7-2 | CASSLGQSYGYTF | TGTGCCAGCAGCTTGGGACAGTCTTATGGCTACACCTTC
. | TRBJ2-5 | . | TRBV6-2/TRBV6-3 | CASSPTGEGETQYF | TGTGCCAGCAGCCCGACAGGGGAGGGAGAGACCCAGTACTTC
TRBD2 | TRBJ2-7 | . | TRBV6-5 | CASRPGGFSHEQYF | TGTGCCAGCAGACCCGGGGGGTTTAGCCACGAGCAGTACTTC
TRBD2 | TRBJ2-7 | once | TRBV4-3 | CASSQEPLAGGPHEQYF | TGCGCCAGCAGCCAAGAGCCCCTAGCGGGAGGGCCACACGAGCAGTACTTC
. | TRBJ2-7 | few | TRBV5-4 | CASSDPGGMDSYEQYF | TGTGCCAGCTCGGACCCTGGGGGCATGGACTCCTACGAGCAGTACTTC
TRBD2 | TRBJ2-5 | . | TRBV7-8 | CASSSKGLAAKTQYF | TGTGCCAGCAGCTCGAAAGGACTAGCTGCAAAGACCCAGTACTTC
. | TRBJ1-1 | once | TRBV28 | CASSPELLRLAFF | TGTGCCAGCAGTCCGGAGTTGTTGCGCTTAGCTTTCTTT
. | TRBJ2-4 | . | TRBV28 | CASSSQEGAKNIQYF | TGTGCCAGCAGTTCCCAGGAGGGGGCCAAAAACATTCAGTACTTC
TRBD2 | TRBJ2-3 | . | TRBV6-4 | CASSDSTSGDTDTQYF | TGTGCCAGCAGTGACTCTACTAGCGGGGACACAGATACGCAGTATTTT
. | TRBJ1-2 | once | TRBV11-2 | CASLGENYGYTF | TGTGCCAGCCTCGGGGAAAACTATGGCTACACCTTC
TRBD1 | TRBJ1-6 | . | TRBV6-2/TRBV6-3 | CASSYGDRYNSPLHF | TGTGCCAGCAGTTACGGGGACAGATATAATTCACCCCTCCACTTT
. | TRBJ2-2 | . | TRBV7-2 | CASSLEAVRVGELFF | TGTGCCAGCAGCTTGGAGGCCGTACGAGTCGGGGAGCTGTTTTTT
. | TRBJ1-1 | . | TRBV19 | CASSTLELNTEAFF | TGTGCCAGTAGTACTTTGGAGCTGAACACTGAAGCTTTCTTT